This T cell receptor beta chain was retrieved from a study of OX40 agonist ivuxolimab in advanced cancers. Some background on the complete study: Ivuxolimab, which targeted the costimulatory receptor OX40 (CD134), was an agonistic, fully human IgG2 monoclonal antibody. Intravenous ivuxolimab was administered to patients every 2 weeks at six dose levels: 0.01, 0.1, 0.3, 1.5, 3 and 10 mg/kg. Of the 50 to 55 dose-escalation patients, hepatocellular carcinoma was present in 19, melanoma in roughly 15, renal cell carcinoma in 9 and head and neck cancer in 9. A male proportion of roughly 80% and a mean age of 60 years, ranging from about 20 to 85, were recorded for the dose-escalation cohort. Patients were allowed to have had prior anti-PD-1, anti-PD-L1 or anti-CTLA-4 therapy, and roughly 40% of the dose-escalation patients had been treated with checkpoint inhibitors. Three dose-escalation patients achieved partial responses, one with hepatocellular carcinoma and two with cutaneous melanoma. Peripheral TCRbeta sequencing was intended to test whether TCR sequence diversity was altered and clonal T-cell expansion was caused by ivuxolimab. The paper covers the monotherapy dose-escalation part of the phase I ivuxolimab trial, which included N = 52 patients. General conclusions and limits of the study: At doses of 0.1 to 3.0 mg/kg, clonal expansion of both CD4+ and CD8+ T cells in blood was seen between baseline and week 6. Which antigens the clonally expanded peripheral T cells were specific for was not determined. In the 0.1-3.0 mg/kg groups, partial responders were among the patients with the lowest normalized peripheral clonal expansion, particularly in CD8+ T cells. After ivuxolimab, expanded clones were on average more numerous among CD8+ T cells than among CD4+ T cells. Low levels of normalized T-cell clonal expansion were also seen in some patients who did not respond.

To sequence the TCRbeta CDR3 region, genomic DNA was isolated from the sorted cells. The immunoSEQ Assay was used to sequence the TCRbeta CDR3 regions. The clones in this table, taken by TCRdb from immuneACCESS, are in-frame only. Not every clone is retained; where verified, under half of the shortfall comes from an unresolved V gene, and the cause of the rest is unknown. The table for this sample lists 68,000 or so clones; 82% of them were counted only once. The ten largest clones represent approximately 11% of the sample. This clone occurred a few times. It has no known antigen specificity. Within one base of it there is no much larger clone, and no base qualities were kept. Patients with a history of autoimmune disease or receiving systemic immunosuppression were excluded from the trial. Peripheral blood for TCR sequencing was collected from all dose cohorts at baseline, on cycle 4 day 1, and on cycle 7 day 1. The samples were taken from a phase I, first-in-human, multicenter, open-label dose-escalation trial of ivuxolimab. The trial enrolled adults with locally advanced or metastatic head and neck squamous cell, hepatocellular, melanoma or renal cell carcinoma. Before TCR sequencing, CD4+ T cells and CD8+ T cells from peripheral blood were sorted into separate populations.

CDR1 SGHRS and CDR2 YFSETQ are derived from the germline V gene. Trimming at the junction amounts to 1 base on V and 3 bases on J, and the germline ends lie 11 bases apart. The CDR3, cysteine through phenylalanine, is 14 amino acids long. Just CDR3 DNA is preserved here, 42 bases in frame from base 1. The clonotype comes from an adult with an advanced solid tumor such as melanoma, head and neck, liver or kidney cancer. Recombination linked TRBV5-1 to TRBJ2-7, with no D gene named confidently. Specimen: CD4+ or CD8+ T cells sorted from blood, collected in a trial of the OX40 agonist ivuxolimab. The CDR3 protein: CASSLSSSDYEQYF. Here is the DNA: TGCGCCAGCAGCTTGAGTTCATCGGACTACGAGCAGTACTTC. Where the CDR3 stops, the reference TRBV5-1 and TRBJ2-7 genes take over; the full variable domain is KAGVTQTPRYLIKTRGQQVTLSCSPISGHRSVSWYQQTPGQGLQFLFEYFSETQRNKGNFPGRFSGRQFSNSRSEMNVSTLELGDSALYLCASSLSSSDYEQYFGPGTRLTVT.